These 9 T cell receptor beta chains were all obtained from the same sample, sequenced in a study of beta chain features in type 1 diabetes. Investigators reverse transcribed all isolated RNA, so they sequenced expressed TCRB transcripts. Generated by immunoSEQ multiplex PCR, the TCRdb table keeps only in-frame clones and is missing some. The repertoire holds hundreds of thousands of clones, with around 10% as singletons. The sequenced material came from naive CD4+ T cells from blood. Every receptor here comes from a woman aged 18-35 years in good health.

There are a few counts of this clone. The chain employs TRBV4-2 and TRBJ2-1; TRBD2 matches at 8 bases. The germline CDR1 and CDR2 sequences are LGHNA and YNFKEQ. The CDR3 loop spans 16 amino acids. Trimming cost V 6 bases and J 1 base; bases outside gene matches: 8. The CDR3 bases are TGTGCCAGCAGACAGAGAAGCGGGAGATCCTACAATGAGCAGTTCTTC. Its protein product is CASRQRSGRSYNEQFF.

This clone was detected only a few times. Other DNA sequences of this sample code for an identical CDR3. For the CDR3, the DNA is TGCAGCGTTAGAACAGATACGCAGTATTTT. Residues: CSVRTDTQYF. The V call is TRBV29-1, the J call TRBJ2-3; D not resolved. From germline, CDR1 is SQVTM and CDR2 ANQGSEA. The CDR3 covers 10 residues. V was shortened by 5 bases and J by 3 bases, with 3 bases between the two germline ends.

This clone was picked up a small number of times. The chain couples TRBV7-2 to TRBJ2-4, with D unclear. The germline V gene has CDR1 SGHTA and CDR2 FQGNSA. The CDR3 has 15 amino acids. V was clipped by 2 bases and J by 0 bases, with 8 bases between them. The CDR3 nucleotides are TGTGCCAGCAGCTTAAGTACTCTAGCCAAAAACATTCAGTACTTC. As protein: CASSLSTLAKNIQYF.

The V and J genes are TRBV5-4 and TRBJ2-5, with D unresolved. Looked up from germline, CDR1 is SGHNT and CDR2 is YYREEE (reference sequence). There are 15 residues in the CDR3. The germline V and J ends were trimmed by 0 bases and 2 bases, with 11 bases remaining between them. The CDR3 DNA is TGTGCCAGCAGCTTGGGTACCTTAGAACAAGAGACCCAGTACTTC. Its translation: CASSLGTLEQETQYF.

This clone was recorded a few times. The V gene is TRBV9, the J gene TRBJ2-1; 7 bases line up with TRBD1. The ends lost 3 bases at V and 4 bases at J; junction bases unmatched: 10. CDR1 is SGDLS, CDR2 YYNGEE, per germline. This CDR3 has 16 amino acids. The CDR3 spells CASSAKWDSEYNEQFF. CDR3 bases: TGTGCCAGCAGCGCGAAGTGGGACAGCGAGTACAATGAGCAGTTCTTC. The whole variable domain, remainder taken from reference TRBV9 and TRBJ2-1, is DSGVTQTPKHLITATGQRVTLRCSPRSGDLSVYWYQQSLDQGLQFLIQYYNGEERAKGNILERFSAQQFPDLHSELNLSSLELGDSALYFCASSAKWDSEYNEQFFGPGTRLTVL.

This clone was counted between two and nine times. The J gene is TRBJ2-1, the V gene TRBV7-9; 9 nucleotides line up with TRBD1. This CDR3 has 16 residues. The trim removed 2 bases at V and 6 bases at J, leaving 8 bases unmatched. Per germline, CDR1 SEHNR and CDR2 FQNEAQ (reference sequence). The CDR3 DNA is TGTGCCAGCAGCTTATTTCAGGGACAGGGTGGCAATGAGCAGTTCTTC. This encodes CASSLFQGQGGNEQFF.

The chain employs TRBV6-5 and TRBJ2-1; perhaps TRBD1 as D (5 bases). V shed 7 bases and J shed 9 bases, with 10 bases lying between them. CDR3 size: 11 residues. The germline V gene encodes CDR1 MNHEY and CDR2 SVGAGI. CDR3 in DNA: TGTGCCAGCACCCAGGGCCGTGAGCAGTTCTTC. It translates to CASTQGREQFF.

V and J are TRBV5-1 and TRBJ2-7, with 7 bases that match TRBD2. After removal of 4 bases from V and 11 bases from J, the junction contained 9 bases not matched to a gene. The CDR3 runs 12 residues. The V gene's germline CDR1 is SGHRS and CDR2 YFSETQ. The CDR3 region is CASSPHDREEYV. DNA for the CDR3: TGCGCCAGCAGCCCCCACGACCGGGAGGAGTACGTC.

V is TRBV7-2 and J is TRBJ1-2; 12 bases fit TRBD1. V lost 4 bases and J lost 1; bases outside the gene matches: 7. The CDR3 covers 17 residues. Germline V gene sequence: CDR1 SGHTA, CDR2 FQGNSA. CDR3: CASSSRDRGPGNYGYTF. Written as DNA, the CDR3 is TGTGCCAGCAGCTCCCGGGACAGGGGGCCGGGTAACTATGGCTACACCTTC.